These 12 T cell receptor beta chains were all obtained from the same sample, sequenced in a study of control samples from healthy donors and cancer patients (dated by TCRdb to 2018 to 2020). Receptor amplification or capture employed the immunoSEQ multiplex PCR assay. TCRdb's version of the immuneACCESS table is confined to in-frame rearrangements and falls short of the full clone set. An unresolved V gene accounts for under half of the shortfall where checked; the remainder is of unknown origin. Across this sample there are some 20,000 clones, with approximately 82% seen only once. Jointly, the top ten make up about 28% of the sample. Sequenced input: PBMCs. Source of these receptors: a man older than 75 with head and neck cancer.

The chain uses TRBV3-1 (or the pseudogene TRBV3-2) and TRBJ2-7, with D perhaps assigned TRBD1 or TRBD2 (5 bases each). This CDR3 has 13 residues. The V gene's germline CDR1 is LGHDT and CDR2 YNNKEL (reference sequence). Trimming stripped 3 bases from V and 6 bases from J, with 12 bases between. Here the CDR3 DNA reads TGTGCCAGCAGCCAGTCCGGGACCCCCGAGCAGTACTTC. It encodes CASSQSGTPEQYF.

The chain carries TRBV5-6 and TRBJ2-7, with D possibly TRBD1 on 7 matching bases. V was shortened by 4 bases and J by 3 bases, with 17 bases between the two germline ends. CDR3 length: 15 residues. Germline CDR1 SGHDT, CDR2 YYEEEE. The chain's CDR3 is CASSIFQGEVYEQYF. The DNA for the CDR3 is TGTGCCAGCAGCATCTTTCAGGGGGAGGTCTACGAGCAGTACTTC. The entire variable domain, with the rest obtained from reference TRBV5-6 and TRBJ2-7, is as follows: DAGVTQSPTHLIKTRGQQVTLRCSPKSGHDTVSWYQQALGQGPQFIFQYYEEEERQRGNFPDRFSGHQFPNYSSELNVNALLLGDSALYLCASSIFQGEVYEQYFGPGTRLTVT.

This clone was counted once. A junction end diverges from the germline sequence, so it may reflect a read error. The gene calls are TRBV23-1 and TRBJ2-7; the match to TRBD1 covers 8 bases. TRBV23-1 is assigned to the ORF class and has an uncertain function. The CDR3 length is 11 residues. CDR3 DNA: TGCGCCAGCAGTCACCCCGGGACAGGCCCCTTC. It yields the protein CASSHPGTGPF.

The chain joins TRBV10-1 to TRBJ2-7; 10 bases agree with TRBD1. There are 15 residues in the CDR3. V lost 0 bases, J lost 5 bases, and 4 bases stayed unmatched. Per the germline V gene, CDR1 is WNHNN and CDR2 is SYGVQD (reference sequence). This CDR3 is CASSESRQGANEQYF. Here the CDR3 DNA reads TGCGCCAGCAGTGAGTCCAGACAGGGGGCAAACGAGCAGTACTTC.

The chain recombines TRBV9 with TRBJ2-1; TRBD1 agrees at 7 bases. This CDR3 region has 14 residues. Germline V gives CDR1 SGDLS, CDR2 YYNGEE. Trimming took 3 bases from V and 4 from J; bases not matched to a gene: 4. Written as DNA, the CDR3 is TGTGCCAGCAGCGGCCGGGACAGTTACAATGAGCAGTTCTTC. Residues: CASSGRDSYNEQFF. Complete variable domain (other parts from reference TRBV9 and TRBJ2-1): DSGVTQTPKHLITATGQRVTLRCSPRSGDLSVYWYQQSLDQGLQFLIQYYNGEERAKGNILERFSAQQFPDLHSELNLSSLELGDSALYFCASSGRDSYNEQFFGPGTRLTVL.

CDR3 protein: CASSYSPGGAINTEAFF. For the CDR3, the DNA is TGTGCCAGCAGTTACTCCCCCGGGGGAGCGATTAACACTGAAGCTTTCTTT. The chain has TRBV6-2 or TRBV6-3 and TRBJ1-1; TRBD1 might be the D (5 bases). CDR3 length: 17 amino acids. CDR1 is MNHEY, CDR2 SVGEGT, per germline. With 0 bases removed from V and 2 bases from J, the gap between germline ends came to 16 bases.

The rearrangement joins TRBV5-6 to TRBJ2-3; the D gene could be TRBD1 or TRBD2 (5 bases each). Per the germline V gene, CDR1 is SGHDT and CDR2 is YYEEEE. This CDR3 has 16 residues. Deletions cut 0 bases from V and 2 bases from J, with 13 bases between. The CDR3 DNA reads TGTGCCAGCAGCTTGGCTACGGGGCCTGTCACAGATACGCAGTATTTT. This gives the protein CASSLATGPVTDTQYF. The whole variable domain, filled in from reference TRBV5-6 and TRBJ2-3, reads DAGVTQSPTHLIKTRGQQVTLRCSPKSGHDTVSWYQQALGQGPQFIFQYYEEEERQRGNFPDRFSGHQFPNYSSELNVNALLLGDSALYLCASSLATGPVTDTQYFGPGTRLTVL.

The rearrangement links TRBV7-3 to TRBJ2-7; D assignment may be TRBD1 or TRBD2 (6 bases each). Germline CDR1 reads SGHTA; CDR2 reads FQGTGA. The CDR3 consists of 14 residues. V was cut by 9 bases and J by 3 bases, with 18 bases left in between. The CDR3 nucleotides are TGTGCCAGTGCGCGGAGAGGGGGGAACTACGAGCAGTACTTC. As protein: CASARRGGNYEQYF.

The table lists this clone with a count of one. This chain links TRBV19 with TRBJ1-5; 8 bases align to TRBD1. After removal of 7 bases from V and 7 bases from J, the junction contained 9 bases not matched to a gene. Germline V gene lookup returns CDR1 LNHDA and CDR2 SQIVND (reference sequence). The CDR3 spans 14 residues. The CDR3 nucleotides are TGTGCCAGTACCCCCGCGGACAGGGACCAGCCCCAGCATTTT. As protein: CASTPADRDQPQHF.

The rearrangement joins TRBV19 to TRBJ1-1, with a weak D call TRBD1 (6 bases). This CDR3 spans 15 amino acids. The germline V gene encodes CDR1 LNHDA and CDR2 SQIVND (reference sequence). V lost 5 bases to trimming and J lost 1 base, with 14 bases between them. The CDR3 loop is CASSANRATNTEAFF. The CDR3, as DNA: TGTGCCAGTAGTGCTAACAGGGCGACGAACACTGAAGCTTTCTTT.

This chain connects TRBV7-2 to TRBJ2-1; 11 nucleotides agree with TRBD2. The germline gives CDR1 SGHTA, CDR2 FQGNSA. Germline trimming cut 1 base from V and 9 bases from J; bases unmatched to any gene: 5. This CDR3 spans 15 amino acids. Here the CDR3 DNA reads TGTGCCAGCAGCTTAGTCACTAGCGGGAGTGGTGAGCAGTTCTTC. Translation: CASSLVTSGSGEQFF.

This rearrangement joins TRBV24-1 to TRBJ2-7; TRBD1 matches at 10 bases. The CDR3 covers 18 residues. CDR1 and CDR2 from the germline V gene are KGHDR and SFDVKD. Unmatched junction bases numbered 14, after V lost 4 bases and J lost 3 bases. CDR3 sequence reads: CATSDRPDRGPHFYEQYF. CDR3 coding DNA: TGTGCCACCAGTGACCGCCCCGACAGGGGGCCCCATTTCTACGAGCAGTACTTC.